Following are 3 T cell receptor beta chains from one sample sequenced in a study of low-dose radiotherapy and immunotherapy resistance in tumors. Covering alpha and beta chains, TRAV- and TRBV-specific primers were used for the first-strand cDNA. PCR amplification of the TCRs was performed with Phusion for 20 PCR cycles, and it relied on a constant-region primer together with a V-primer adapter. TCRdb redid the calling of the reads with MiXCR, one entry per CDR3 protein. The sample yields about 15,000 distinct CDR3 sequences, 40% to 60% seen once. Every receptor here comes from a human donor with advanced metastatic prostate, ovarian, gallbladder or colorectal cancer (not recorded which). This table probably holds off-target reads from a library built for another chain.

The chain joins TRBV29-1 to TRBJ2-1, with no clear D. V was trimmed by 3 bases and J by 8 bases, leaving 8 bases between them. Germline V gene sequence: CDR1 SQVTM, CDR2 ANQGSEA. The CDR3 spans 11 residues. The CDR3 protein is CSVDSRDEQFF. The DNA of the CDR3 is TGCAGCGTTGATAGTAGGGATGAGCAGTTCTTC.

This clonotype appeared a few times. V usage is TRBV29-1 and J usage is TRBJ1-1, with no clear D. The germline V gene encodes CDR1 SQVTM and CDR2 ANQGSEA. Trimming took off 3 bases at V and 0 bases at J, with 8 bases between the two ends. There are 13 residues in the CDR3. The CDR3 bases are TGCAGCGTTGATCGGGATATGAACACTGAAGCTTTCTTT. Protein sequence: CSVDRDMNTEAFF. Full variable domain (remainder filled in from reference TRBV29-1 and TRBJ1-1): SAVISQKPSRDICQRGTSLTIQCQVDSQVTMMFWYRQQPGQSLTLIATANQGSEATYESGFVIDKFPISRPNLTFSTLTVSNMSPEDSSIYLCSVDRDMNTEAFFGQGTRLTVV.

CDR3 nucleotide sequence: TGTGCCAGCCAAACTCTTTTACCCCGGGACAGGGGTTTCTATGGCTACACCTTC. Protein sequence: CASQTLLPRDRGFYGYTF. This chain joins TRBV28 and TRBJ1-2, with 10 bases matching TRBD1. CDR3 length equals 18 residues. In germline, CDR1 is MDHEN, CDR2 SYDVKM. V lost 8 bases and J lost 4; bases outside the gene matches: 19.